This TCR beta chain was captured by sequencing in a study of T cell responses to AZD1222 COVID-19 vaccine. Findings and caveats of the study: Donors were largely white British and mainly female; clonal diversity was possibly underestimated. Targets within unmutated variant regions were reportedly found for nearly half of spike-specific TCRs. In all cases, repertoires were sampled only after the peak T cell response. Only 5 or 6 individuals given AZD1222 were seropositive at baseline.

About this clone itself: Its antigen is currently unknown.

Generated by immunoSEQ multiplex PCR, the TCRdb table keeps only in-frame clones and is missing some. The sample shows 150,000 to 200,000 clones, approximately 90% of them seen only once. Trimming pared 3 bases from V and 1 base from J, leaving 10 bases between. The CDR3 spans 16 residues. Germline CDR1 is LNHDA and CDR2 is SQIVND (reference sequence). The chain uses TRBV19 and TRBJ1-6; possible D gene TRBD1, 5 bases. The source of this sequence is an adult in good health. The material was peripheral blood, obtained on day 0 of AZD1222 vaccination. This CDR3 is CASSIRGQSYNSPLHF. CDR3 nucleotide sequence: TGTGCCAGTAGTATTCGAGGACAATCCTATAATTCACCCCTCCACTTT.